The next 10 T cell receptor beta chains were all read from a single sample in a study of blood T cell repertoires in COVID-19. This table comes from immunoSEQ multiplex PCR, and its TCRdb copy is limited to in-frame clones, with some not included. The sample has under 250,000 clones; around 83% are singletons. Material: peripheral blood. The origin of the receptors is a man younger than 40 who had recovered from COVID-19.

The chain joins TRBV28 to TRBJ1-5, with D possibly being TRBD1 (5 bases). V was pared by 6 bases and J by 3 bases, with 12 bases between. Germline loops: CDR1 MDHEN, CDR2 SYDVKM. There are 14 residues in the CDR3. The CDR3: CASSYTGNNQPQHF. CDR3 in DNA: TGTGCCAGCAGCTACACAGGAAACAATCAGCCCCAGCATTTT.

The V and J genes are TRBV10-1 and TRBJ2-5, with TRBD2 matching 15 bases. The CDR3 consists of 18 residues. CDR1 is WNHNN, CDR2 SYGVQD, per germline (reference sequence). V dropped 6 bases and J dropped 3; count of bases not matched to a gene: 11. In DNA, the CDR3 is TGCGCCAGCAGGGACTGGACTAGCGGGGGGGAGGGAAAAGAGACCCAGTACTTC. Translated: CASRDWTSGGEGKETQYF.

The chain is built from TRBV24-1 and TRBJ2-5; 7 bases agree with TRBD1. V was pared by 10 bases and J by 7 bases, with 14 bases of the junction left unmatched. There are 14 residues in the CDR3. The germline V gene has CDR1 KGHDR and CDR2 SFDVKD. The CDR3 spells CATQAAGTAVTQYF. CDR3 sequence (DNA): TGTGCCACTCAAGCGGCCGGGACAGCCGTGACCCAGTACTTC.

The CDR3 coding sequence is TGTGCCAGCAGCATCGGGGAAACAGATACGCAGTATTTT. It yields the protein CASSIGETDTQYF. The chain has TRBV7-9 and TRBJ2-3, with D possibly matching TRBD2 (5 bases). Germline V gives CDR1 SEHNR, CDR2 FQNEAQ (reference sequence). The V and J ends lost 5 bases and 3 bases respectively, with 9 bases between them. The CDR3 extends over 13 amino acids.

The chain joins TRBV5-4 to TRBJ1-2; 7 bases align to TRBD1. Germline V gene lookup returns CDR1 SGHNT and CDR2 YYREEE (reference sequence). CDR3 length: 13 residues. V dropped 4 bases and J dropped 2; count of bases not matched to a gene: 2. The CDR3 region is CASSEGQNYGYTF. The CDR3 DNA follows: TGTGCCAGCAGCGAGGGACAGAACTATGGCTACACCTTC.

The CDR3 loop is CASQSGQQNQPQHF. The CDR3 DNA is TGTGCCAGCCAGTCGGGACAGCAAAATCAGCCCCAGCATTTT. The chain recombines TRBV6-5 with TRBJ1-5; 7 bases map to TRBD1. The V segment lost 8 bases and the J segment 4 bases; nucleotides outside the gene matches: 8. The V gene's germline CDR1 is MNHEY and CDR2 SVGAGI. The CDR3 extends over 14 amino acids.

This clone was found once. The CDR3 spells CASSLTSGVVTQYF. DNA of the CDR3: TGCGCCAGCAGCTTGACTAGCGGGGTGGTGACCCAGTACTTC. The rearrangement uses TRBV5-1 and TRBJ2-5, with TRBD2 matching over 10 bases. V was clipped by 1 base and J by 7 bases; unmatched bases: 4. Germline V CDR1 and CDR2: SGHRS, YFSETQ. This CDR3 region has 14 residues.

The chain joins TRBV9 to TRBJ2-5; D is perhaps TRBD2 (7 bases). The V end was cut by 5 bases, the J end by 4 bases, with 15 bases between. CDR1 SGDLS and CDR2 YYNGEE come from the germline V gene. This CDR3 is built from 14 residues. CDR3 coding DNA: TGTGCCAGCAGTGCCTGGGGGGGCCGAGAGACCCAGTACTTC. Translating it yields CASSAWGGRETQYF.

This clone was picked up many times. The rearrangement uses TRBV7-9 and TRBJ1-3; D is undetermined. CDR1 and CDR2 from the germline V gene are SEHNR and FQNEAQ (reference sequence). Trimming took 5 bases from V and 1 from J, leaving 12 bases between them. The CDR3 is 15 residues long. The CDR3 bases are TGTGCCAGCAGCCTGGTCGGGGATTCTGGAAACACCATATATTTT. As protein: CASSLVGDSGNTIYF.

The chain employs TRBV2 and TRBJ1-2; perhaps TRBD1 as D (6 bases). The V end was cut by 4 bases, the J end by 4 bases, with 13 bases between. Germline CDR1 reads SNHLY; CDR2 reads FYNNEI. CDR3 size: 14 residues. The CDR3 loop is CASSALLGGYGYTF. CDR3 nucleotides: TGTGCCAGCAGTGCCCTATTAGGGGGCTATGGCTACACCTTC.